Listed below are T cell receptor beta chains from one sample, sequenced in a study of molecular identifiers for immune sequencing clone quantification. TCRdb itself ran the PCR reads through MiXCR, one entry per CDR3 protein. The table has around 480,000 distinct CDR3 sequences, 25% seen once. Sequencing was done on a sample of naive CD8+ T cells from blood, with Jurkat cell RNA spiked in. The receptor source for this set is a human donor in good health. Some libraries in this study had Jurkat cell RNA spiked in. CDR3s include the opening cysteine and the closing phenylalanine or tryptophan.

v_call,j_call,cdr3_aa
TRBV7-9,TRBJ1-2,CASSLLLRTNYGYTF
TRBV11-2,TRBJ2-5,CASSLSGGAETQYF
TRBV20-1,TRBJ1-5,CSARDGGGNQPQHF
TRBV10-3,TRBJ2-7,CAISEADGRYYEQYF
TRBV28,TRBJ1-3,CATSPTGLGNTIYF
TRBV12-3/TRBV12-4,TRBJ2-2,CASSLGQFNTGELFF
TRBV2,TRBJ2-7,CASRGLEQYF
TRBV6-2/TRBV6-3,TRBJ1-1,CASSAGLWPEAFF
TRBV3-1,TRBJ1-2,CASSPGQSYGYTF
TRBV4-3,TRBJ2-2,CASSPLQSGAPVAGELFF
TRBV7-9,TRBJ1-1,CASSYGGTAAFF
TRBV14,TRBJ1-1,CASSQSPGWTEAFF
TRBV2,TRBJ1-1,CASSERGGTEAFF
TRBV27,TRBJ2-3,CASSGGGTSGGATQYF
TRBV10-2,TRBJ1-1,CASSEGVGLNTEAFF
TRBV29-1,TRBJ1-1,CSVEGDRGYTEAFF
TRBV29-1,TRBJ2-7,CSVEVQAYEQYF
TRBV9,TRBJ1-1,CASTWGQANTEAFF
TRBV14,TRBJ1-2,CASSAPLNYGYTF
TRBV5-6,TRBJ2-7,CASSLGAGSYEQYF
TRBV28,TRBJ2-1,CASSPRGLSSYNEQFF
TRBV6-5,TRBJ2-3,CASSRLAGGVTDTQYF
TRBV7-2,TRBJ2-1,CASSPGLAEYNEQFF
TRBV6-5,TRBJ1-1,CASIPTGGDTEAFF
TRBV7-9,TRBJ1-1,CASTGPRSNGEAFF
TRBV11-2,TRBJ2-7,CASSLDIGVGEQYF
TRBV28,TRBJ2-7,CASSLSRQGAYEQYF
TRBV7-9,TRBJ2-7,CASSPTTGQGRYEQYF
TRBV3-1,TRBJ1-5,CASSHEDRDRNSNQPQHF
TRBV6-2/TRBV6-3,TRBJ2-7,CASSYVGNSGLSYEQYF
TRBV9,TRBJ2-3,CASSASPGAGRTDTQYF
TRBV14,TRBJ2-7,CASSTRSKDRSGYEQYF
TRBV12-3/TRBV12-4,TRBJ1-6,CASSRPGGNSPLHF
TRBV6-2/TRBV6-3,TRBJ2-7,CASSPTGSGTYEQYF
TRBV6-5,TRBJ1-2,CASSYSPDRVDFHGYTF
TRBV25-1,TRBJ2-5,CASSTFEQGYQETQYF
TRBV19,TRBJ2-7,CASSIGTGGDYEQYF
TRBV19,TRBJ2-2,CASSILGQNTGELFF
TRBV27,TRBJ2-5,CASSRRASGSSAQETQYF
TRBV27,TRBJ2-7,CASSLGRLGEQYF
TRBV5-1,TRBJ1-4,CASRQRPDEKLFF
TRBV6-5,TRBJ2-3,CASSYSPGSVSTDTQYF
TRBV28,TRBJ2-3,CASSPEYKADTQYF
TRBV6-2/TRBV6-3,TRBJ2-7,CASSYFGHLYGQYF
TRBV6-5,TRBJ1-4,CASSHSTSLATNEKLFF
TRBV19,TRBJ2-7,CASSITGNSYEQYF
TRBV14,TRBJ1-2,CASSQVGTSLLSYTF
TRBV10-3,TRBJ2-7,CAAQQAGGTNEQYF
TRBV3-1,TRBJ2-5,CASSRPNSPQETQYF
TRBV20-1,TRBJ2-5,CSARGSGVGEAQYF